One and the same sample provided the 18 T cell receptor beta chains below, sequenced in a study of blood T cell repertoires in COVID-19. Clones were sequenced by immunoSEQ multiplex PCR, and TCRdb holds only the in-frame ones, with some missing. The sample holds 45,000 to 55,000 clones, 70% to 90% seen once. The sequencing input was peripheral blood. The receptors here all came from a human donor in a cohort sampled during active COVID-19.

The chain recombines TRBV10-3 with TRBJ1-4, with D uncertain. Trimming removed 6 bases from V and 3 bases from J, with 8 bases in between. The CDR3 has 13 residues. CDR1 and CDR2 (germline): ENHRY, SYGVKD. The CDR3 bases are TGTGCCATCAGGGAGGGAGCTAATGAAAAACTGTTTTTT. It translates to CAIREGANEKLFF.

This chain joins TRBV3-1 (or the pseudogene TRBV3-2) and TRBJ1-3; perhaps TRBD1 as D (5 bases). The germline V and J ends were trimmed by 4 bases and 3 bases, with 13 bases remaining between them. The CDR3 contains 15 residues. Germline loops: CDR1 LGHDT, CDR2 YNNKEL (reference sequence). Written as DNA, the CDR3 is TGTGCCAGCAGCCTGGAAGGGGCTAATGGAAACACCATATATTTT. Residues: CASSLEGANGNTIYF.

CDR3 residues: CASNIVGTGADTEAFF. CDR3 in DNA: TGTGCCAGCAACATAGTGGGGACAGGGGCGGACACTGAAGCTTTCTTT. The rearrangement links TRBV27 to TRBJ1-1, with TRBD1 matching over 10 bases. The CDR3 sequence is 16 residues long. Trimming removed 7 bases from V and 3 bases from J; junction bases left unmatched: 11. Germline V gives CDR1 MNHEY, CDR2 SMNVEV (reference sequence).

CDR3 loop: CASSLISQETQYF. The CDR3 region has the DNA TGTGCCAGCAGTTTGATCAGTCAAGAGACCCAGTACTTC. V and J are TRBV12-3 or TRBV12-4 and TRBJ2-5, with no clear D. V was trimmed by 3 bases and J by 2 bases, leaving 7 bases between them. This CDR3 is 13 amino acids long.

The chain links TRBV14 to TRBJ1-2, with TRBD1 identical over 8 bases. CDR3 length: 17 residues. Germline CDR1 SGHDN, CDR2 FVKESK. V lost 4 bases, J lost 2 bases, and 12 bases stayed unmatched. In DNA, the CDR3 is TGTGCCAGCAGCCGATTCCCGAGGACAGGGTTCAACTATGGCTACACCTTC. It translates to CASSRFPRTGFNYGYTF.

The chain carries TRBV4-3 and TRBJ1-3; 7 positions match TRBD1. The CDR3 has 17 residues. Germline CDR1 and CDR2: LGHNA and YSLEER. The V segment lost 1 base and the J segment 0 bases; nucleotides outside the gene matches: 6. CDR3 amino acids: CASSQVGRGTSGNTIYF. As DNA, the CDR3 is TGCGCCAGCAGCCAAGTCGGCAGGGGGACCTCTGGAAACACCATATATTTT.

This chain joins TRBV19 and TRBJ1-5, with unresolved D. There are 14 residues in the CDR3. With 6 bases removed from V and 1 base from J, the gap between germline ends came to 10 bases. Germline V gene sequence: CDR1 LNHDA, CDR2 SQIVND (reference sequence). The CDR3 DNA reads TGTGCCAGTAGGTGGGCGAGCAGCAATCAGCCCCAGCATTTT. It specifies CASRWASSNQPQHF.

The chain is built from TRBV7-6 and TRBJ1-5, with a possible D match to TRBD1 (6 bases). The V end was cut by 2 bases, the J end by 7 bases, with 18 bases between. Germline V lookup: CDR1 SGHVS, CDR2 FNYEAQ. CDR3 size: 16 residues. In DNA, the CDR3 is TGTGCCAGCAGCTTATTGGGCAGGGGATCGGGGCAGCCCCAGCATTTT. It is translated as CASSLLGRGSGQPQHF.

The chain has TRBV14 and TRBJ2-1; 11 nucleotides agree with TRBD2. V lost 8 bases to trimming and J lost 5 bases; unmatched junction nucleotides: 2. The CDR3 is 13 amino acids. In germline, CDR1 is SGHDN, CDR2 FVKESK. CDR3 sequence reads: CASEGLADNEQFF. DNA for the CDR3: TGTGCCAGCGAGGGACTAGCGGACAATGAGCAGTTCTTC.

This chain connects TRBV4-3 to TRBJ1-2, with D perhaps matching TRBD1 (5 bases). From germline, CDR1 is LGHNA and CDR2 YSLEER. Between the trimmed V and J ends, which lost 7 bases and 4 bases, there was a span of 19 bases. CDR3 length: 15 amino acids. The CDR3 loop reads CASKRYDSPTYGYTF. As DNA, the CDR3 is TGCGCCAGCAAGAGGTACGACAGCCCGACCTATGGCTACACCTTC.

As regards this clone: Germline is not matched at one junction end, which may reflect a read error. The V call is TRBV4-2, the J call TRBJ2-1; 12 bases fit TRBD2. Germline CDR1 LGHNA, CDR2 YNFKEQ. The CDR3 is made up of 15 amino acids. In DNA, the CDR3 is TGTGCCAGCAGCCAAGATAGAACTAGCGGGGGGAAGCGGATCTTC. Encoded protein: CASSQDRTSGGKRIF.

This sequence joins TRBV5-1 and TRBJ1-2, with D maybe TRBD1 (6 bases). Looked up from germline, CDR1 is SGHRS and CDR2 is YFSETQ. V was cut by 3 bases and J by 2 bases, with 17 bases left in between. CDR3 length: 16 amino acids. This chain's CDR3 is CASSSSGQRTNYGYTF. CDR3 bases: TGCGCCAGCAGCTCGAGCGGACAGAGGACAAACTATGGCTACACCTTC.

J is TRBJ1-1 and V is TRBV6-6; D call uncertain. Trimming pared 5 bases from V and 3 bases from J, leaving 7 bases between. Germline CDR1 MNHNY, CDR2 SVGAGI (reference sequence). CDR3 size: 12 residues. The CDR3 here is CASSLRDTEAFF. Here the CDR3 DNA reads TGTGCCAGCAGTCTCCGGGACACTGAAGCTTTCTTT.

This chain joins TRBV11-3 and TRBJ2-5, with D maybe TRBD2 (6 bases). The V end was cut by 1 base, the J end by 4 bases, with 16 bases between. Germline V gives CDR1 SGHNT, CDR2 YENEEA. This CDR3 is built from 16 residues. CDR3: CASSLGDSAVGETQYF. For the CDR3, the DNA is TGTGCCAGCAGCTTAGGGGACTCGGCAGTGGGAGAGACCCAGTACTTC.

CDR3 region: CASSQAGGADTQYF. As DNA, the CDR3 is TGTGCCAGCAGCCAAGCCGGGGGGGCCGATACGCAGTATTTT. V and J are TRBV14 and TRBJ2-3; 8 positions match TRBD2. The CDR3 sequence is 14 residues long. Germline trimming cut 1 base from V and 6 bases from J; bases unmatched to any gene: 3. Per the germline V gene, CDR1 is SGHDN and CDR2 is FVKESK.

This sequence joins TRBV5-1 and TRBJ2-6; no reliable D call. V lost 7 bases and J 0 bases, leaving 14 bases between the germline ends. This CDR3 comprises 16 residues. Germline V gives CDR1 SGHRS, CDR2 YFSETQ. The CDR3 sequence is CASLGVPSSGANVLTF. The DNA of the CDR3 is TGCGCCAGCTTAGGAGTCCCAAGCTCTGGGGCCAACGTCCTGACTTTC.

The table lists this clone with a count of one. The gene calls are TRBV29-1 and TRBJ2-1, with TRBD2 matching 8 bases. Germline lookup yields CDR1 SQVTM and CDR2 ANQGSEA. The CDR3 extends over 13 amino acids. CDR3 protein: CSTVLGGDNEQFF. The CDR3 nucleotides read TGCAGTACGGTGCTCGGGGGGGACAATGAGCAGTTCTTC.

This chain links TRBV7-2 with TRBJ1-2; D ambiguous. Trimming stripped 4 bases from V and 5 bases from J, with 11 bases between. The germline gives CDR1 SGHTA, CDR2 FQGNSA. The CDR3 is made up of 13 amino acids. CDR3 bases: TGTGCCAGCAGCTCCCCCCGGAGTTATGGCTACACCTTC. Translation: CASSSPRSYGYTF.